A selection of T cell receptor beta chains follows, all from one sample in a study of T cells in Graves' hyperthyroidism and ophthalmopathy. Using its own MiXCR run on the multiplex PCR reads, TCRdb lists one record per CDR3 protein. The sample carries over 650,000 distinct CDR3 sequences, roughly 17% recorded once. The sample consisted of blood. These receptors all stem from a man between 18 and 35 years old with Graves' hyperthyroidism. CDR3s leave out the opening cysteine and the closing phenylalanine or tryptophan. Fields, in order: V gene, J gene, CDR3 protein.

v_gene: TRBV2
j_gene: TRBJ1-1
CDR3aa: ASSVGNTEAF

v_gene: TRBV6-6
j_gene: TRBJ1-1
CDR3aa: ASSYSGSVGTEAF

v_gene: TRBV10-3
j_gene: TRBJ2-2
CDR3aa: ATGTSGRSTNTGELF

v_gene: TRBV3-1
j_gene: TRBJ1-1
CDR3aa: ASSTQGRVTEAF

v_gene: TRBV28
j_gene: TRBJ2-7
CDR3aa: ASSLGTGFGEQY

v_gene: TRBV18
j_gene: TRBJ2-1
CDR3aa: ASSPGQSNEQF

v_gene: TRBV29-1
j_gene: TRBJ2-7
CDR3aa: SVESGAEYEQY

v_gene: TRBV30
j_gene: TRBJ2-4
CDR3aa: AWSVRHRDPAKNIQY

v_gene: TRBV30
j_gene: TRBJ2-7
CDR3aa: AWSPGRDEQY

v_gene: TRBV20-1
j_gene: TRBJ2-5
CDR3aa: SAPGAATQY

v_gene: TRBV18
j_gene: TRBJ1-4
CDR3aa: ASSPRWTNEKLF

v_gene: TRBV12-3/TRBV12-4
j_gene: TRBJ2-1
CDR3aa: ASSLSAASGWNHEQF

v_gene: TRBV12-3/TRBV12-4
j_gene: TRBJ2-1
CDR3aa: ASRETSGRNNEQF

v_gene: TRBV28
j_gene: TRBJ1-5
CDR3aa: ASSLRVVSNQPQH

v_gene: TRBV27
j_gene: TRBJ2-7
CDR3aa: ASSTLAGPYEQY

v_gene: TRBV5-8
j_gene: TRBJ2-2
CDR3aa: ASSGGDTSAGELF

v_gene: TRBV29-1
j_gene: TRBJ2-1
CDR3aa: SVERRGYNEQF

v_gene: TRBV3-1
j_gene: TRBJ2-1
CDR3aa: ASSQDGRASSYNEQF

v_gene: TRBV19
j_gene: TRBJ1-5
CDR3aa: ASSMDGGHSNQPQH

v_gene: TRBV5-4
j_gene: TRBJ2-3
CDR3aa: ASRVGLAITDTQY

v_gene: TRBV3-1
j_gene: TRBJ2-1
CDR3aa: ASSQEGRTNYNEQF

v_gene: TRBV28
j_gene: TRBJ2-2
CDR3aa: ASSTPGHYTGELF

v_gene: TRBV7-2
j_gene: TRBJ2-5
CDR3aa: ASGTGVRETQY

v_gene: TRBV12-3/TRBV12-4
j_gene: TRBJ1-2
CDR3aa: ASSRSVVPGYT

v_gene: TRBV10-3
j_gene: TRBJ1-2
CDR3aa: AIGGGAGEAYGYT

v_gene: TRBV28
j_gene: TRBJ1-5
CDR3aa: ASSPYLNRGNQPQH

v_gene: TRBV18
j_gene: TRBJ2-5
CDR3aa: ASSPRKGEETQY

v_gene: TRBV7-9
j_gene: TRBJ2-3
CDR3aa: ASRLRVNTDTQY

v_gene: TRBV29-1
j_gene: TRBJ2-1
CDR3aa: SVDFESSGRARPSSYNEQF

v_gene: TRBV27
j_gene: TRBJ1-2
CDR3aa: ASSQGHGYT

v_gene: TRBV24-1
j_gene: TRBJ2-2
CDR3aa: ATSDEGGANTGELF

v_gene: TRBV20-1
j_gene: TRBJ1-1
CDR3aa: SARDVGAGGTKTEAF

v_gene: TRBV11-3
j_gene: TRBJ1-2
CDR3aa: ASSLDPRWGGYT